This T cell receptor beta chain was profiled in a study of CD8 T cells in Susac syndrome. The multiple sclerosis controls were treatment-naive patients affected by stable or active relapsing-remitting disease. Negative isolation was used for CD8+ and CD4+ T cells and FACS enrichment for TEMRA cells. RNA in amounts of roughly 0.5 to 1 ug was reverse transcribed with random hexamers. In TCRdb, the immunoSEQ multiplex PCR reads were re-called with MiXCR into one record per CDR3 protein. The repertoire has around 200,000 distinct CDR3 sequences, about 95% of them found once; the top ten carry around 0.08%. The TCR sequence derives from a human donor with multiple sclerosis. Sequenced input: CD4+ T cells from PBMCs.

CDR3: CATAADTDTQYF. The DNA of the CDR3 is TGTGCCACCGCCGCTGACACAGATACGCAGTATTTT. The gene calls are TRBV24-1 and TRBJ2-3; no firm D call. CDR3 size: 12 residues. Germline V CDR1 and CDR2: KGHDR, SFDVKD. V lost 9 bases, J lost 2 bases, and 8 bases lay in between.